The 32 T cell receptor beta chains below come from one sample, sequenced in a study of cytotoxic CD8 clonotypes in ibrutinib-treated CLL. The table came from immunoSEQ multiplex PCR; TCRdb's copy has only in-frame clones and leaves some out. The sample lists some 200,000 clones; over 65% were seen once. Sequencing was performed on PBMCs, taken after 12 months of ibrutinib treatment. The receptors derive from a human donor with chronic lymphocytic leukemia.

The CDR3 loop reads CASSPGAPMTGVGGWGSPLHF. CDR3 nucleotides: TGTGCCAGCAGCCCGGGCGCCCCGATGACAGGGGTCGGCGGGTGGGGTTCACCCCTCCACTTT. The V and J genes are TRBV4-2 and TRBJ1-6; 8 bases match TRBD1. The germline V gene encodes CDR1 LGHNA and CDR2 YNFKEQ. Trimming took 4 bases from V and 9 from J; bases not matched to a gene: 26. CDR3 length equals 21 residues.

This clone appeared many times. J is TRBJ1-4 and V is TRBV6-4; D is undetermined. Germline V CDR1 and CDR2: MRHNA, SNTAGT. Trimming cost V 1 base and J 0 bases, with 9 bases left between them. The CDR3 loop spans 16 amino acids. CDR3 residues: CASSDLRIATNEKLFF. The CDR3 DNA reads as TGTGCCAGCAGTGACTTAAGGATAGCAACTAATGAAAAACTGTTTTTT.

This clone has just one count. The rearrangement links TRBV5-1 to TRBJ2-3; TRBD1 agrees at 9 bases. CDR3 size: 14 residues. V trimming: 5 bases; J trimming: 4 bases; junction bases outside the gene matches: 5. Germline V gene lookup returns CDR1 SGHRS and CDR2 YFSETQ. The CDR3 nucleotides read TGCGCCAGCAGGGGACAGGGTGGCGCAGATACGCAGTATTTT. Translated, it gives CASRGQGGADTQYF.

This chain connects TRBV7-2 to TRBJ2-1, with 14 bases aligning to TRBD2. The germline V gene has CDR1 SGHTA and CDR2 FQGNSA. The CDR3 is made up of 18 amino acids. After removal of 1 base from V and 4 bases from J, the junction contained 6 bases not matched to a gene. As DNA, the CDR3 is TGTGCCAGCAGCTTAGAGGGGACTAGCGGGAGATATTACAATGAGCAGTTCTTC. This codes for CASSLEGTSGRYYNEQFF.

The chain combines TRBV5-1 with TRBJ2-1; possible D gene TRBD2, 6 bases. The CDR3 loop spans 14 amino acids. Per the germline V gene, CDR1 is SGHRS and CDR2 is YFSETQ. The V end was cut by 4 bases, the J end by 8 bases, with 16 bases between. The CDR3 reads CASSPGRPGHEQFF. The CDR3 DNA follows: TGCGCCAGCAGCCCCGGGAGACCAGGGCATGAGCAGTTCTTC.

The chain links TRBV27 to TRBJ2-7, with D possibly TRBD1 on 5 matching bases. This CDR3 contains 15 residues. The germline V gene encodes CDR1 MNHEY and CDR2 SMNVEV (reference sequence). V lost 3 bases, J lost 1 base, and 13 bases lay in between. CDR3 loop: CASSLGPTVSYEQYF. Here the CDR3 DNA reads TGTGCCAGCAGTTTGGGGCCAACAGTTTCCTACGAGCAGTACTTC.

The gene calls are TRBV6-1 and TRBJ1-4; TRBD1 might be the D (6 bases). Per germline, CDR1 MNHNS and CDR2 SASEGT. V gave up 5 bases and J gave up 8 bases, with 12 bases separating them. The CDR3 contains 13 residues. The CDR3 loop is CASSRGTGEKLFF. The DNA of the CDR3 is TGTGCCAGCAGTCGGGGTACAGGGGAAAAACTGTTTTTT.

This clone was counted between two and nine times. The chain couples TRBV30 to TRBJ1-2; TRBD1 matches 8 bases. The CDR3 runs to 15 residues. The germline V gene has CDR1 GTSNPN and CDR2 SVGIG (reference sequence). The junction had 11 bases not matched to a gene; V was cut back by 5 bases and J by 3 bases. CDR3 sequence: CAWLNRQGAYYGYTF. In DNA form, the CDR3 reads TGTGCCTGGCTAAATAGGCAGGGGGCATACTATGGCTACACCTTC.

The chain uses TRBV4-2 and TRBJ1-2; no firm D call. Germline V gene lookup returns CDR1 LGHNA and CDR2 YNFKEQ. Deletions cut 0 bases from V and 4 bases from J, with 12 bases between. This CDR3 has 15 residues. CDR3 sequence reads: CASSQELGSTYGYTF. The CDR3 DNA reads TGTGCCAGCAGCCAAGAGTTAGGGTCTACCTATGGCTACACCTTC.

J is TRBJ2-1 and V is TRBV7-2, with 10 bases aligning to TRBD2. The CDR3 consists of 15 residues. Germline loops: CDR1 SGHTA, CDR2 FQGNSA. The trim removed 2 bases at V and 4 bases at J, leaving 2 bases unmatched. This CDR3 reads CASSLIAGGYNEQFF. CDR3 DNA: TGTGCCAGCAGCTTAATAGCGGGAGGATACAATGAGCAGTTCTTC.

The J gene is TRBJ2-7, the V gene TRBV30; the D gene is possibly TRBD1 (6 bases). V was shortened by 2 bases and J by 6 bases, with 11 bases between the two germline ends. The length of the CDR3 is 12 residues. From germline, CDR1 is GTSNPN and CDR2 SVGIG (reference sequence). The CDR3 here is CAWSTGRPEQYF. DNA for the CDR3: TGTGCCTGGAGTACAGGGCGTCCCGAGCAGTACTTC.

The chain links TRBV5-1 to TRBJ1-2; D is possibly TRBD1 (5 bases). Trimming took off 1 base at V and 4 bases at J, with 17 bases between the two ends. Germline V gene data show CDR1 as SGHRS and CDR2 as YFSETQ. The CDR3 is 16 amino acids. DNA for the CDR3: TGCGCCAGCAGCTTGTCTTCAGGGAGATCTCTCTATGGCTACACCTTC. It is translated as CASSLSSGRSLYGYTF. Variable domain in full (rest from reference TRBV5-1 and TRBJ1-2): KAGVTQTPRYLIKTRGQQVTLSCSPISGHRSVSWYQQTPGQGLQFLFEYFSETQRNKGNFPGRFSGRQFSNSRSEMNVSTLELGDSALYLCASSLSSGRSLYGYTFGSGTRLTVV.

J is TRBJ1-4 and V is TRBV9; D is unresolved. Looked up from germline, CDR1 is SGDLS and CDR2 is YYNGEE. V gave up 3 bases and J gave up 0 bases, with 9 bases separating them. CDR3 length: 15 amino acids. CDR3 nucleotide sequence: TGTGCCAGCAGCGACCGCTATTCAACTAATGAAAAACTGTTTTTT. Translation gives CASSDRYSTNEKLFF.

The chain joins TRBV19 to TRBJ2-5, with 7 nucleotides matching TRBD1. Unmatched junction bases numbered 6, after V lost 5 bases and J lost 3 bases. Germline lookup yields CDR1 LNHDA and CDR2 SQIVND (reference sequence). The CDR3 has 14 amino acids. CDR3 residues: CASSETGTEETQYF. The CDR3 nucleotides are TGTGCCAGTAGTGAGACCGGGACAGAAGAGACCCAGTACTTC. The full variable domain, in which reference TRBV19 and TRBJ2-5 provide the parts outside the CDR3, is DGGITQSPKYLFRKEGQNVTLSCEQNLNHDAMYWYRQDPGQGLRLIYYSQIVNDFQKGDIAEGYSVSREKKESFPLTVTSAQKNPTAFYLCASSETGTEETQYFGPGTRLLVL.

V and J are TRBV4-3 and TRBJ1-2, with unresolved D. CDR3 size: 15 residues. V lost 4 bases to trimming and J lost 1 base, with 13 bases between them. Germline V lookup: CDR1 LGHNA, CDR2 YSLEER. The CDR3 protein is CASSPLLDVNYGYTF. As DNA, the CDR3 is TGCGCCAGCAGCCCTCTATTGGACGTTAACTATGGCTACACCTTC.

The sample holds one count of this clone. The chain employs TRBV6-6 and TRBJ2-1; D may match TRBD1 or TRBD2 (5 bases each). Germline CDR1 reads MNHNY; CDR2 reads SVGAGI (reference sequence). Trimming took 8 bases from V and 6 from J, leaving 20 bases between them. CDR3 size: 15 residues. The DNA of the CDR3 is TGTGCCAGCCAGGTTGTACGGGGCATGGGCAATGAGCAGTTCTTC. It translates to CASQVVRGMGNEQFF.

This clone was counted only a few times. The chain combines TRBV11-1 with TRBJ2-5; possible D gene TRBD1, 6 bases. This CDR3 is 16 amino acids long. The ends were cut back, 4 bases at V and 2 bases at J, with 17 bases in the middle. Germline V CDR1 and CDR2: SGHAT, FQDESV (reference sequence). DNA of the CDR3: TGTGCCAGCAGCTCCGGGCCAGGGACAAATCAAGAGACCCAGTACTTC. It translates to CASSSGPGTNQETQYF.

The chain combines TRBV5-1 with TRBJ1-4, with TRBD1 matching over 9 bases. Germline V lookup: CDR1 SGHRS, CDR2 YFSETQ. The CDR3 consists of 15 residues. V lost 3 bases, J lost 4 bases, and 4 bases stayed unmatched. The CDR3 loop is CASSSPGQGNEKLFF. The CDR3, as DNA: TGCGCCAGCAGCTCCCCGGGACAGGGTAATGAAAAACTGTTTTTT.

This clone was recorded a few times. The DNA of the CDR3 is TGTGCCAGCACCCTCGGGGGAGGTGGTGAGCAGTTCTTC. This codes for CASTLGGGGEQFF. V usage is TRBV28 and J usage is TRBJ2-1, with a tentative D call TRBD2 (6 bases). The germline V and J ends were trimmed by 7 bases and 9 bases, with 16 bases remaining between them. The germline V gene has CDR1 MDHEN and CDR2 SYDVKM. There are 13 residues in the CDR3.

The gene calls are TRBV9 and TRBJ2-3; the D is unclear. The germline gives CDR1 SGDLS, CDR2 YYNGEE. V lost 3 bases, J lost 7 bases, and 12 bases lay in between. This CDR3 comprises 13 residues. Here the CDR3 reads CASSAGTGNTQYF. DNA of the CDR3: TGTGCCAGCAGCGCCGGAACCGGAAATACGCAGTATTTT.

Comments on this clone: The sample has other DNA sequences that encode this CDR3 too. CDR3 sequence: CASSRDRGETQYF. The CDR3 region has the DNA TGTGCCAGCAGTCGGGACAGGGGGGAGACCCAGTACTTC. The V and J genes are TRBV11-2 and TRBJ2-5, with 11 bases matching TRBD1. J was trimmed by 5 bases and V by 6 bases; bases with no gene match: 2. This CDR3 has 13 residues. Germline V CDR1 and CDR2: SGHAT, FQNNGV.

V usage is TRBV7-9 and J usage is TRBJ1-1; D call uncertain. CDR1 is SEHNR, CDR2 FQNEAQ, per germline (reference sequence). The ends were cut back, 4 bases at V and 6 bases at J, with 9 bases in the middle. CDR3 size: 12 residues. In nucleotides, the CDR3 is TGTGCCAGCAGCTCATCGGAGGCTGAAGCTTTCTTT. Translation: CASSSSEAEAFF.

In nucleotides, the CDR3 is TGTGCCAGCAGGGTGCAGGGGGCTGGTGGCTACACCTTC. This sequence encodes CASRVQGAGGYTF. This chain connects TRBV7-9 to TRBJ1-2, with 8 bases identical to TRBD1. This CDR3 spans 13 amino acids. V was clipped by 6 bases and J by 7 bases; unmatched bases: 7. CDR1 and CDR2 from the germline V gene are SEHNR and FQNEAQ (reference sequence).

The CDR3 loop reads CASSPSYRPYEQYF. As DNA, the CDR3 is TGCGCCAGCAGCCCGTCGTACCGACCCTACGAGCAGTACTTC. The chain combines TRBV5-1 with TRBJ2-7; D unresolved. The germline V and J ends were trimmed by 4 bases and 2 bases, with 13 bases remaining between them. Germline loops: CDR1 SGHRS, CDR2 YFSETQ. The CDR3 has 14 residues.

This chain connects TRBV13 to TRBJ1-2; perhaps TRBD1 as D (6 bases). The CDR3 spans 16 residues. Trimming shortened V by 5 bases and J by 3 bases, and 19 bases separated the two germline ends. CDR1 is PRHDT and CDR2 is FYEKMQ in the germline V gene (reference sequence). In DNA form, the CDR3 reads TGTGCCAGCAGCACTCAACAGGGTACGGGGCACTATGGCTACACCTTC. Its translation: CASSTQQGTGHYGYTF.

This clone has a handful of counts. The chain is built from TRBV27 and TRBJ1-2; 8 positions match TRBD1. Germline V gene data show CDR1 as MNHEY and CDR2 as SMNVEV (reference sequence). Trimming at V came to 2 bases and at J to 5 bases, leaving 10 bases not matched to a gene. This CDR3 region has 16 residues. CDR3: CASSLTGGVGRYGYTF. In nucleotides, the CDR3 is TGTGCCAGCAGTTTAACAGGGGGTGTGGGGAGATATGGCTACACCTTC.

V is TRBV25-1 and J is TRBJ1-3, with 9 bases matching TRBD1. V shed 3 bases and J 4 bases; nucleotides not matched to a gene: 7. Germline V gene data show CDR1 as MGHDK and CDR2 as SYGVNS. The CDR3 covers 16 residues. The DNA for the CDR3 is TGTGCCAGCAGTGACACCCACAGGGGGCCAGGAAACACCATATATTTT. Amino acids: CASSDTHRGPGNTIYF.

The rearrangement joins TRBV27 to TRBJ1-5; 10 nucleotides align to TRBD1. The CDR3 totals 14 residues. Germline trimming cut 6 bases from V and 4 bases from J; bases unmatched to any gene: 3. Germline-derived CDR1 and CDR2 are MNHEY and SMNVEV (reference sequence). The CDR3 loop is CASRRQGANQPQHF. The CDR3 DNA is TGTGCCAGCAGAAGACAGGGGGCAAATCAGCCCCAGCATTTT.

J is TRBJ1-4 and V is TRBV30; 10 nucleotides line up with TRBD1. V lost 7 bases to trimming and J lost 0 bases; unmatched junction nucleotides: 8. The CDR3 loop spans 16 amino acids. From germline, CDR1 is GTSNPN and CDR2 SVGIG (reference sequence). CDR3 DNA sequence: TGTGCCTTTGACAGGGGGCTTTTTTCAACTAATGAAAAACTGTTTTTT. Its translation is CAFDRGLFSTNEKLFF.

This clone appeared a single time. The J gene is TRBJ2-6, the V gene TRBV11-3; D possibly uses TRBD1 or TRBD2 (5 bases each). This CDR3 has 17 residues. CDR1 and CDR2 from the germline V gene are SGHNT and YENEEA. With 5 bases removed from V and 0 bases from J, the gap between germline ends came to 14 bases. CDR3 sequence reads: CASSPRDRASGANVLTF. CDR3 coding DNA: TGTGCCAGCAGCCCGAGGGACCGCGCCTCTGGGGCCAACGTCCTGACTTTC.

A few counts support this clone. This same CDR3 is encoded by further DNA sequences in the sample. The CDR3 here is CASSEQVYGYTF. The CDR3 nucleotides are TGTGCCAGCAGTGAACAGGTGTATGGCTACACCTTC. The gene calls are TRBV2 and TRBJ1-2; D is unclear. CDR3 size: 12 residues. The V gene's germline CDR1 is SNHLY and CDR2 FYNNEI. V was shortened by 2 bases and J by 5 bases, with 6 bases between the two germline ends. The full variable domain, completed using reference TRBV2 and TRBJ1-2, is EPEVTQTPSHQVTQMGQEVILRCVPISNHLYFYWYRQILGQKVEFLVSFYNNEISEKSEIFDDQFSVERPDGSNFTLKIRSTKLEDSAMYFCASSEQVYGYTFGSGTRLTVV.

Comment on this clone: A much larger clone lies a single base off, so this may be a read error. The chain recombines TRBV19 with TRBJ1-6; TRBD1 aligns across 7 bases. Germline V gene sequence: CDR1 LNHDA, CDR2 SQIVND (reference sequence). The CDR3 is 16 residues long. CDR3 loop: CATQPGQRLRNSSLHF. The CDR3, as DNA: TGTGCCACCCAGCCGGGACAGCGGCTTCGAAATTCATCCCTCCACTTT. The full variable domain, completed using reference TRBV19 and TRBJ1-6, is DGGITQSPKYLFRKEGQNVTLSCEQNLNHDAMYWYRQDPGQGLRLIYYSQIVNDFQKGDIAEGYSVSREKKESFPLTVTSAQKNPTAFYLCATQPGQRLRNSSLHFGNGTRLTVT.